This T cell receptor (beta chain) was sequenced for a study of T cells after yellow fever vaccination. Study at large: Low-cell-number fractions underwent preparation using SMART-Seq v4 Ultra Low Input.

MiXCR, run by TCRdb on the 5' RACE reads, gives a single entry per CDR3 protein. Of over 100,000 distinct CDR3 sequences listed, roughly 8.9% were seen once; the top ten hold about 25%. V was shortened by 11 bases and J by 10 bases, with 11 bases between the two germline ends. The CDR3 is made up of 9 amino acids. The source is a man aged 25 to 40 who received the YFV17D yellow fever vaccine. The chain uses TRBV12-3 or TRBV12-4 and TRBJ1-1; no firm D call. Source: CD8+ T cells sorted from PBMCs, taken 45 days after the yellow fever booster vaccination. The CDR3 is CALDLGAFF. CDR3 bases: TGTGCCCTAGACCTTGGAGCTTTCTTT.